Listed below are T cell receptor beta chains from one sample, sequenced in a study of T cells in Graves' hyperthyroidism and ophthalmopathy. One entry per CDR3 protein, called by TCRdb with MiXCR from the multiplex PCR reads. The repertoire has some 560,000 distinct CDR3 sequences, approximately 14% of them found once; the top ten carry about 7%. The sequenced material came from blood. These receptors came from a woman aged 25 to 45 with Graves' hyperthyroidism. The CDR3 runs from the conserved cysteine through the conserved F or W. D genes are given only for firm matches. A row's size may be missing; if present it is once, few, many or a size class.

CDR3nt: TGTGCCAGCAGCTTAGGGGGACTAGCGGGCAAGAGACCCCAGTACTTC
CDR3aa: CASSLGGLAGKRPQYF
len: 16
d_gene: TRBD2
j_gene: TRBJ2-5
abundance: few
v_gene: TRBV7-2

CDR3nt: TGTGCCCACGCAAGAGGGAACTCCTACGAGCAGTACTTC
CDR3aa: CAHARGNSYEQYF
len: 13
d_gene: .
j_gene: TRBJ2-7
abundance: many
v_gene: TRBV30

CDR3nt: TGTGCCAGCAGTTGGAGCACAGATACGCAGTATTTT
CDR3aa: CASSWSTDTQYF
len: 12
d_gene: .
j_gene: TRBJ2-3
abundance: many
v_gene: TRBV3-1

CDR3nt: TGTGCCAGCAGCGCGGGACTAGCGGGAGTTGGTGAGCAGTACTTC
CDR3aa: CASSAGLAGVGEQYF
len: 15
d_gene: TRBD2
j_gene: TRBJ2-7
abundance: many
v_gene: TRBV7-9

CDR3nt: TGTGCCACCTCGTGGGGTGCTAATGAAAAACTGTTTTTT
CDR3aa: CATSWGANEKLFF
len: 13
d_gene: .
j_gene: TRBJ1-4
abundance: .
v_gene: TRBV12-3/TRBV12-4

CDR3nt: TGTGCCAGCAGCCCCTCTAGCGGGAGTCTGAGCATTCAGTACTTC
CDR3aa: CASSPSSGSLSIQYF
len: 15
d_gene: TRBD2
j_gene: TRBJ2-4
abundance: .
v_gene: TRBV4-2

CDR3nt: TGTGCCAGCTCACCAATGACGCCCGGCGGGGAGCTGTTTTTT
CDR3aa: CASSPMTPGGELFF
len: 14
d_gene: .
j_gene: TRBJ2-2
abundance: many
v_gene: TRBV18

CDR3nt: TGTGCCAGCACCCAAAGCGGGAGGGGAACAGATACGCAGTATTTT
CDR3aa: CASTQSGRGTDTQYF
len: 15
d_gene: TRBD2
j_gene: TRBJ2-3
abundance: few
v_gene: TRBV27

CDR3nt: TGTGCCACCGAAGGGACAGCCTCCTACAATGAGCAGTTCTTC
CDR3aa: CATEGTASYNEQFF
len: 14
d_gene: TRBD1
j_gene: TRBJ2-1
abundance: few
v_gene: TRBV24-1

CDR3nt: TGTGCCAGCATAGAGGTAGGGGACAATGAGCAGTTCTTC
CDR3aa: CASIEVGDNEQFF
len: 13
d_gene: .
j_gene: TRBJ2-1
abundance: many
v_gene: TRBV28

CDR3nt: TGTGCCAGCAGTTACACCCACGGACTGACTTACGAGCAGTACTTC
CDR3aa: CASSYTHGLTYEQYF
len: 15
d_gene: .
j_gene: TRBJ2-7
abundance: many
v_gene: TRBV6-2/TRBV6-3

CDR3nt: TGTGCCAGCAGCTCCCTTATTGGGGCACTCTCTGAAGCTTTCTTT
CDR3aa: CASSSLIGALSEAFF
len: 15
d_gene: .
j_gene: TRBJ1-1
abundance: .
v_gene: TRBV7-2

CDR3nt: TGTGCTAGTGGTTTGGTAAACGGACACCTTAGCGCTGAAGCTTTCTTT
CDR3aa: CASGLVNGHLSAEAFF
len: 16
d_gene: .
j_gene: TRBJ1-1
abundance: many
v_gene: TRBV12-5

CDR3nt: TGTGCCAGTAGTATCATGTCTAGCGGGAGGGCCTACGAGCAGTACTTC
CDR3aa: CASSIMSSGRAYEQYF
len: 16
d_gene: TRBD2
j_gene: TRBJ2-7
abundance: few
v_gene: TRBV19

CDR3nt: TGTGCCAGCAGAGGTCCTAGTCCTGAAGCTTTCTTT
CDR3aa: CASRGPSPEAFF
len: 12
d_gene: .
j_gene: TRBJ1-1
abundance: many
v_gene: TRBV12-3/TRBV12-4

CDR3nt: TGTGCCAGCACCCGGGACAGGGCCTGGAATGAGCAGTTCTTC
CDR3aa: CASTRDRAWNEQFF
len: 14
d_gene: TRBD1
j_gene: TRBJ2-1
abundance: .
v_gene: TRBV6-1

CDR3nt: TGCGCCAGCAGCTTGATATCGCAACAGGTCGCCTACGAGCAGTACTTC
CDR3aa: CASSLISQQVAYEQYF
len: 16
d_gene: .
j_gene: TRBJ2-7
abundance: many
v_gene: TRBV5-1